These 14 T cell receptor beta chains were all obtained from the same sample, sequenced in a study of T cell repertoires in cytomegalovirus infection. Their antigens are not known. A single record per CDR3 protein comes from TCRdb applying MiXCR to the reads. The table has under 200,000 distinct CDR3 sequences, about 22% seen once. The starting material was CD8+ T cells from cultured PBMCs, obtained from culture after CMV antigen stimulation. These receptors were collected from a human donor in good health (CMV status not recorded). Some clones in this sample may be carry-over from other donors' samples.

The table lists this clonotype with many counts. The chain employs TRBV7-2 and TRBJ1-1; D unclear. There are 15 residues in the CDR3. Per the germline V gene, CDR1 is SGHTA and CDR2 is FQGNSA. V lost 6 bases and J 3 bases, leaving 17 bases between the germline ends. The CDR3 protein is CASRLRLGTYTEAFF. For the CDR3, the DNA is TGTGCCAGCAGACTAAGGTTAGGCACTTACACTGAAGCTTTCTTT.

The chain is built from TRBV7-6 and TRBJ2-1; D is unclear. CDR3 length: 14 amino acids. From germline, CDR1 is SGHVS and CDR2 FNYEAQ. Trimming shortened V by 7 bases and J by 0 bases, and 10 bases separated the two germline ends. The CDR3 nucleotides are TGTGCCAGCACCCCTCTAAGCTCCTACAATGAGCAGTTCTTC. Translated: CASTPLSSYNEQFF.

This rearrangement joins TRBV6-6 to TRBJ1-6; D not resolved. Germline-derived CDR1 and CDR2 are MNHNY and SVGAGI (reference sequence). V shed 6 bases and J shed 6 bases, with 12 bases lying between them. CDR3 size: 14 residues. The CDR3 loop reads CASSLPGPNSPLHF. In nucleotides, the CDR3 is TGTGCCAGCAGCCTCCCCGGTCCTAATTCACCCCTCCACTTT.

The J gene is TRBJ2-3, the V gene TRBV5-1; TRBD2 is a possible D gene (6 bases). The germline V and J ends were trimmed by 1 base and 5 bases, with 14 bases remaining between them. The CDR3 consists of 15 residues. Germline V gives CDR1 SGHRS, CDR2 YFSETQ. The CDR3 here is CASSLSLARQDTQYF. CDR3 coding DNA: TGCGCCAGCAGCTTGTCTCTAGCGCGACAAGATACGCAGTATTTT.

The chain employs TRBV4-1 and TRBJ2-7, with TRBD1 matching 7 bases. Germline CDR1 reads MGHRA; CDR2 reads YSYEKL. This CDR3 is 14 amino acids long. Unmatched junction bases numbered 3, after V lost 2 bases and J lost 2 bases. The CDR3 region has the DNA TGCGCCAGCAGCCAAAACCAGGGGGCCTACGAGCAGTACTTC. Its protein product is CASSQNQGAYEQYF.

This clonotype was seen only a few times. The chain combines TRBV12-3 or TRBV12-4 with TRBJ1-5; D might be TRBD1 (6 bases). Trimming stripped 3 bases from V and 6 bases from J, with 12 bases between. This CDR3 spans 14 amino acids. CDR3: CASSFGVGGQPQHF. The CDR3 DNA follows: TGTGCCAGCAGTTTCGGGGTAGGGGGTCAGCCCCAGCATTTT.

A few counts support this clonotype. The chain joins TRBV9 to TRBJ1-1; D gene ambiguous. The CDR3 has 12 residues. V lost 0 bases, J lost 7 bases, and 7 bases lay in between. Germline lookup yields CDR1 SGDLS and CDR2 YYNGEE. This CDR3 is CASSVGSGEAFF. The CDR3 DNA follows: TGTGCCAGCAGCGTAGGAAGCGGTGAAGCTTTCTTT.

This rearrangement joins TRBV4-3 to TRBJ2-7; 8 nucleotides line up with TRBD1. The CDR3 loop spans 15 amino acids. Germline assignment: CDR1 LGHNA and CDR2 YSLEER. Germline trimming cut 0 bases from V and 1 base from J; bases unmatched to any gene: 2. The CDR3 here is CASSQDRTGSYEQYF. The CDR3 DNA reads TGCGCCAGCAGCCAAGATCGGACAGGGTCCTACGAGCAGTACTTC.

The gene calls are TRBV11-2 and TRBJ2-5; 9 positions agree with TRBD2. The CDR3 length is 16 residues. J gave up 5 bases and V 4 bases, and 11 bases lay outside the gene matches. The germline V gene has CDR1 SGHAT and CDR2 FQNNGV. CDR3 nucleotide sequence: TGTGCCAGCAGCTGGAAAGCGGCGGGGGGGAGGGAGACCCAGTACTTC. Translated: CASSWKAAGGRETQYF.

This clonotype was seen a handful of times. V is TRBV7-6 and J is TRBJ2-7; D gene unclear. Germline V gives CDR1 SGHVS, CDR2 FNYEAQ. This CDR3 has 15 amino acids. Trimming removed 2 bases from V and 3 bases from J, with 14 bases in between. CDR3 in amino acids: CASSLSGSAIYEQYF. Here the CDR3 DNA reads TGTGCCAGCAGCTTATCAGGTTCCGCGATCTACGAGCAGTACTTC.

This clonotype is medium-sized by share. The chain is built from TRBV2 and TRBJ2-7; D uncertain. The CDR3 contains 14 residues. Trimming took off 3 bases at V and 0 bases at J, with 9 bases between the two ends. The germline gives CDR1 SNHLY, CDR2 FYNNEI. This CDR3 is CASSEIRTSYEQYF. The CDR3 coding sequence is TGTGCCAGCAGTGAGATAAGAACCTCCTACGAGCAGTACTTC.

Here the CDR3 DNA reads TGCAGCGTTTCTAACACTGAAGCTTTCTTT. The encoded protein is CSVSNTEAFF. V and J are TRBV29-1 and TRBJ1-1, with D hard to call. The CDR3 runs 10 residues. V was pared by 5 bases and J by 2 bases, with 3 bases between. CDR1 and CDR2 from the germline V gene are SQVTM and ANQGSEA. Complete variable domain (other parts from reference TRBV29-1 and TRBJ1-1): SAVISQKPSRDICQRGTSLTIQCQVDSQVTMMFWYRQQPGQSLTLIATANQGSEATYESGFVIDKFPISRPNLTFSTLTVSNMSPEDSSIYLCSVSNTEAFFGQGTRLTVV.

This clonotype was seen a few times. The rearrangement uses TRBV7-2 and TRBJ1-5; no clear D gene. The germline V gene encodes CDR1 SGHTA and CDR2 FQGNSA. Trimming removed 5 bases at V and 9 bases at J, with 14 bases between. This CDR3 has 13 residues. The CDR3 protein is CASSERTLWPQHF. CDR3 sequence (DNA): TGTGCCAGCAGCGAACGGACCCTTTGGCCCCAGCATTTT.

The gene calls are TRBV6-2 or TRBV6-3 and TRBJ1-2, with 8 nucleotides matching TRBD1. V lost 6 bases and J lost 5; bases outside the gene matches: 5. The length of the CDR3 is 13 residues. CDR1 is MNHEY, CDR2 SVGEGT, per germline. Here the CDR3 DNA reads TGTGCCAGCAGCGACAGGGGAGGATATGGCTACACCTTC. Translation: CASSDRGGYGYTF.